The rows below give T cell receptor beta chains drawn from one sample of a study of technical replicates of blood from several donors. The data were produced by immunoSEQ multiplex PCR, yet TCRdb's version contains in-frame clones alone and is incomplete. The repertoire holds roughly 70,000 clones, with about 90% as singletons. Sequencing was carried out using T cells isolated from PBMCs. All receptors derive from a human donor in good health. Each CDR3 is given without its conserved first and last residue. D genes are given only for firm matches.

j_call v_call d_call cdr3_aa
TRBJ1-4 TRBV4-1 NA ASSPSWGRGEKLF
TRBJ1-1 TRBV12-5 TRBD1 ASGTLGSLWDRGSEAF
TRBJ1-4 TRBV28 NA ASGRRAKLF
TRBJ2-2 TRBV5-1 NA ASSLSAGANTGELF
TRBJ1-2 TRBV28 NA ASRQTQVSGYT
TRBJ2-5 TRBV2 TRBD1 ASSGGGIGETQY
TRBJ2-7 TRBV7-9 TRBD2 ASSPGGYEQY
TRBJ2-7 TRBV13 NA ASSLMGGRYEQY
TRBJ2-2 TRBV18 NA ASSPPNYTGELF
TRBJ2-5 TRBV5-1 NA ASSPNQETQY
TRBJ2-7 TRBV7-2 TRBD2 ASSLRPAGVDYEQY
TRBJ1-2 TRBV10-3 NA AISESGEASDGYT
TRBJ2-7 TRBV7-3 TRBD2 ASSLLGRGHEQY
TRBJ1-1 TRBV7-2 NA ASSFLNTEAF
TRBJ2-3 TRBV5-6 TRBD1 ASSSIGTGVTDTQY
TRBJ2-2 TRBV25-1 NA ASREQVGRGTGELF
TRBJ1-5 TRBV7-8 TRBD1 ASSLQGRGLNQPQH
TRBJ1-5 TRBV25-1 NA ASSGVGGNQPQH
TRBJ1-1 TRBV5-6 NA ASSLTGLEGAF
TRBJ1-2 TRBV6-5 NA ASSYDMGGDYGYT
TRBJ2-1 TRBV18 TRBD2 ASSPPSGIYNEQF
TRBJ1-1 TRBV28 NA ASSTPTGRGTEAF
TRBJ1-1 TRBV19 NA ASSILVNTEAF
TRBJ2-2 TRBV4-1 TRBD2 ASSQLRAGVAQMAGELF
TRBJ2-2 TRBV18 NA ASSSTETGELF
TRBJ2-1 TRBV5-4 TRBD2 ASSPHSGRARNEQF
TRBJ1-3 TRBV28 NA ASLSRVTSGNTIY
TRBJ2-3 TRBV9 TRBD2 ASSVGNSGVPDTQY
TRBJ2-7 TRBV2 NA ASCVTGVAYEQY
TRBJ2-3 TRBV27 TRBD1 ASRTGGSTDTQY
TRBJ2-7 TRBV7-9 TRBD1 ASIQGATSYEQY
TRBJ2-3 TRBV5-1 TRBD1 ASSQGDTDTQY